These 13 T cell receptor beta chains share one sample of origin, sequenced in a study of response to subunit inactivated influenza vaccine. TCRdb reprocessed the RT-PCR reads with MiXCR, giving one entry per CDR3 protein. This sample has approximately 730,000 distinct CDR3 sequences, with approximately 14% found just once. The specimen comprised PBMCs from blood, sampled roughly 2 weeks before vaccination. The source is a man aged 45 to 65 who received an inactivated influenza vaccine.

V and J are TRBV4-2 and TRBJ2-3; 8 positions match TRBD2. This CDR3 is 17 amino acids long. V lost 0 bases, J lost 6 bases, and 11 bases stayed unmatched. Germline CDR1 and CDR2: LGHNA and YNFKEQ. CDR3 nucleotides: TGTGCCAGCAGCCAAGATCCGTTTAGCGGGGAAATTGATACGCAGTATTTT. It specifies CASSQDPFSGEIDTQYF.

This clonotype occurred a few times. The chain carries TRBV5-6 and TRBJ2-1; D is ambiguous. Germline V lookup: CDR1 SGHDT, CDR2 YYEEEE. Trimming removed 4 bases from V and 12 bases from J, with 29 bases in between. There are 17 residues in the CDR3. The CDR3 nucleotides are TGTGCCAGCAGCCCCGAAATAAACACAGCCTACAATGACGGGCAGTTCTTC. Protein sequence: CASSPEINTAYNDGQFF. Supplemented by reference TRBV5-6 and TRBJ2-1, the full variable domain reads DAGVTQSPTHLIKTRGQQVTLRCSPKSGHDTVSWYQQALGQGPQFIFQYYEEEERQRGNFPDRFSGHQFPNYSSELNVNALLLGDSALYLCASSPEINTAYNDGQFFGPGTRLTVL.

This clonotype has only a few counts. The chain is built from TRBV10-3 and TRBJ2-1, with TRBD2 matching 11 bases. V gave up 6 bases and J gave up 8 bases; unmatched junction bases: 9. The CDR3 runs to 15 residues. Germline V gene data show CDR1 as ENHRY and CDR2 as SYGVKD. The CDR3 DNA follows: TGTGCCATCAGCGTTACTAGCGGGAGCATCGATGAGCAGTTCTTC. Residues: CAISVTSGSIDEQFF.

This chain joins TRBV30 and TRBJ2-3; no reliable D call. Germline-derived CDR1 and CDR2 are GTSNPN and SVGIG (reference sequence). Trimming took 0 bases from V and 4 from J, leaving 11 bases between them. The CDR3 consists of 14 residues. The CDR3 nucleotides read TGTGCCTGGAGTGTAGGCGGCACCCCAGATACGCAGTATTTT. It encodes CAWSVGGTPDTQYF.

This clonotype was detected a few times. The CDR3 nucleotides are TGTGCCAGCAGTGAGCCGGGACAGCGGGGTCAGCCCCAGCATTTT. Protein: CASSEPGQRGQPQHF. This chain links TRBV6-1 with TRBJ1-5; 7 nucleotides match TRBD1. Germline CDR1 and CDR2: MNHNS and SASEGT. The CDR3 is 15 amino acids. With V trimmed by 3 bases and J by 6 bases, 8 bases remained unmatched.

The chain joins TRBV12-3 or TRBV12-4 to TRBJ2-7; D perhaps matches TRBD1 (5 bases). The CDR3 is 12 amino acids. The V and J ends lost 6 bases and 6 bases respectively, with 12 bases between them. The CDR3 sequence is CASSLDTLEQYF. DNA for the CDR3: TGTGCCAGCAGCCTGGACACTCTCGAGCAGTACTTC.

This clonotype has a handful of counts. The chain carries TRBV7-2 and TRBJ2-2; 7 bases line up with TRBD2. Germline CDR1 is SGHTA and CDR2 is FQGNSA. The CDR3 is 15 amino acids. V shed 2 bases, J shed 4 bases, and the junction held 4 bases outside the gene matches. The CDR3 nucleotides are TGTGCCAGCAGCTTAAGCAGCGGGATCACCGGGGAGCTGTTTTTT. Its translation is CASSLSSGITGELFF.

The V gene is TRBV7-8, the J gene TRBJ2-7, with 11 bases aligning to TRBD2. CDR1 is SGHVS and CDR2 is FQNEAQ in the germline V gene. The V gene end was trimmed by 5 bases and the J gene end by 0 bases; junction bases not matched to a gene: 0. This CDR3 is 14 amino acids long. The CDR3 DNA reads TGTGCCAGCAGCACTAGCGGGGGCTCCTACGAGCAGTACTTC. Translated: CASSTSGGSYEQYF.

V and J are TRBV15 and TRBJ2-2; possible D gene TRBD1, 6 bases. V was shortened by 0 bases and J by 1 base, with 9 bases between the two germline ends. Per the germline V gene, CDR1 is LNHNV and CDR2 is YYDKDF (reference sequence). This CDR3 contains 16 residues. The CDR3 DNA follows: TGTGCCACCAGCAGAGATCAGGGACAGAACACCGGGGAGCTGTTTTTT. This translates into CATSRDQGQNTGELFF.

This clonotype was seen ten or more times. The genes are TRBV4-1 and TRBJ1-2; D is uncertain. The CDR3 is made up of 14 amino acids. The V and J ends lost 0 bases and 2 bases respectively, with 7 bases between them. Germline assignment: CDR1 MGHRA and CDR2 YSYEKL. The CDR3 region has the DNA TGCGCCAGCAGCCAAGATCTCCGGAACTATGGCTACACCTTC. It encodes CASSQDLRNYGYTF.

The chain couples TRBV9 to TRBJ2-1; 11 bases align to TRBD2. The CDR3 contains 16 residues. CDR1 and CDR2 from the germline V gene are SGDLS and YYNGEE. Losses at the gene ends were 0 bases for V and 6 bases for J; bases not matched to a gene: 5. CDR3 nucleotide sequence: TGTGCCAGCAGCGTAGGTATTAGCGGGAGGGGCAATGAGCAGTTCTTC. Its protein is CASSVGISGRGNEQFF.

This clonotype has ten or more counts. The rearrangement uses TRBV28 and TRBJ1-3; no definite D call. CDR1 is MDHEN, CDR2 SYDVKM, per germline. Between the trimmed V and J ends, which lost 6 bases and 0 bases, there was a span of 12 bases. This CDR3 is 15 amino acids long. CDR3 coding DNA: TGTGCCAGCAGCCACGACACGAGCTCTGGAAACACCATATATTTT. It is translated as CASSHDTSSGNTIYF.

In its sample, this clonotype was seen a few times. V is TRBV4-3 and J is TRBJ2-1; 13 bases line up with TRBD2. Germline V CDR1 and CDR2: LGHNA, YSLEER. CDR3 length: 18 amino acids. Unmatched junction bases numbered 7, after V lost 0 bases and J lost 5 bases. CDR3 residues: CASSQDWGLAGINNEQFF. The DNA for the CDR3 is TGCGCCAGCAGCCAAGATTGGGGACTAGCGGGGATAAACAATGAGCAGTTCTTC.